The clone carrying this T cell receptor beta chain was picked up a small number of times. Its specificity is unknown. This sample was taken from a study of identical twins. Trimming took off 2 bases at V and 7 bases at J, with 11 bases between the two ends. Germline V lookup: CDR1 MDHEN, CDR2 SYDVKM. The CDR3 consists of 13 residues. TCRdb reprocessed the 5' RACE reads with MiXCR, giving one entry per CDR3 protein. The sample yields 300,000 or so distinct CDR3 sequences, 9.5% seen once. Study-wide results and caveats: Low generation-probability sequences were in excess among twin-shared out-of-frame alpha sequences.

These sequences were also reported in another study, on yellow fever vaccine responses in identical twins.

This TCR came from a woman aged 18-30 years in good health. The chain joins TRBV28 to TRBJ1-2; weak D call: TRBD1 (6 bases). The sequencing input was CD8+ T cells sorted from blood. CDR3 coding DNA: TGTGCCAGCAGTTTACTGGGGGCCGGTGGCTACACCTTC. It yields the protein CASSLLGAGGYTF.